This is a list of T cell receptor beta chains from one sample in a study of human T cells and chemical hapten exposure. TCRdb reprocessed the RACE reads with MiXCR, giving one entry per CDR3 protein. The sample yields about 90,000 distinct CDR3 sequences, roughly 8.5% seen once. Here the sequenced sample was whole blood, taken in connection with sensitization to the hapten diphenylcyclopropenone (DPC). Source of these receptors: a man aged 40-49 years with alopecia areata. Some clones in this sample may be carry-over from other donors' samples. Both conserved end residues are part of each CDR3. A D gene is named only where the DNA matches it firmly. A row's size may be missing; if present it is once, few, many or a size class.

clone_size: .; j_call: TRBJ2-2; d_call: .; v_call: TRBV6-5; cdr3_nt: TGTGCCAGCAGTTCCTTTAGCACCGGGGAGCTGTTTTTT; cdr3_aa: CASSSFSTGELFF
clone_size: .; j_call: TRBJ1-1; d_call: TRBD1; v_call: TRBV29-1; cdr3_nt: TGCAGCGTGGGGACAGGGGGAGGGTGGAACACTGAAGCTTTCTTT; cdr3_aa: CSVGTGGGWNTEAFF
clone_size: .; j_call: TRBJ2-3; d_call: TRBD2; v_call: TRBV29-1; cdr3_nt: TGCAGCGTTGAAACTAGCGGGAAAGATACGCAGTATTTT; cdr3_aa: CSVETSGKDTQYF
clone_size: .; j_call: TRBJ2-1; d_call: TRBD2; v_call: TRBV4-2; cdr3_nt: TGTGCCAGCAGCCAAGAAATAGCGGGAGGCCCCAATGCGTTCTTC; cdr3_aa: CASSQEIAGGPNAFF
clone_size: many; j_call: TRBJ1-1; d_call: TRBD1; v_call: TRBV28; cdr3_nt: TGTGCCAGCAGTTTAAGGGGGCTGAACACTGAAGCTTTCTTT; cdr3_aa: CASSLRGLNTEAFF
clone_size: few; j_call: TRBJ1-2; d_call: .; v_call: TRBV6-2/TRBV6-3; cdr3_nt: TGTGCCAGCAGTTACCCGGAGTCCCCCACCTTC; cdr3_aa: CASSYPESPTF
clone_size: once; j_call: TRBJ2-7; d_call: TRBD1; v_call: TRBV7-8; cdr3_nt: TGTGGCAGCAGCTCCCCAACCCCTCTCGGGACAGGGGGCTACGAGCAGTACTTC; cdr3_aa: CGSSSPTPLGTGGYEQYF
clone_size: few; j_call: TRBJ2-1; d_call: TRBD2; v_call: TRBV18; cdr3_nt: TGTGCCAGCTCACCACTAGCGGGATTAAGCTACAATGAGCAGTTCTTC; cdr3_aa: CASSPLAGLSYNEQFF
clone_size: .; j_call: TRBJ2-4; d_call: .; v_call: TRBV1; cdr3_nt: TGCACCAGCGGTGACTTCCTAGCCAAAAACATTCAGTACTTC; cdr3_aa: CTSGDFLAKNIQYF
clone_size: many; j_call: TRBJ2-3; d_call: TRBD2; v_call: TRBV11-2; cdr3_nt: TGTGCCAGCAGCCCTACGTGGACCGGGAGGGGGGCAGATACGCAGTATTTT; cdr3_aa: CASSPTWTGRGADTQYF
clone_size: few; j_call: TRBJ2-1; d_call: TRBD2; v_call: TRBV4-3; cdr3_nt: TGCGCCAGCAGCCAAGATTTTAGACTAGCGGGAGGGCCCTACTACAATGAGCAGTTCTTC; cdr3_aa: CASSQDFRLAGGPYYNEQFF
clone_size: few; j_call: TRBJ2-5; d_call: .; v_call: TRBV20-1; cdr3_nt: TGCAGTGCTAGACGAAGGACAGGCAGCGGGGAGACCCAGTACTTC; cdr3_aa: CSARRRTGSGETQYF
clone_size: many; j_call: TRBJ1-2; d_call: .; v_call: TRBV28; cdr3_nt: TGTGCCAGCAGTTCCCCGGGGGCGGGGAGTGGCTACACCTTC; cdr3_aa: CASSSPGAGSGYTF
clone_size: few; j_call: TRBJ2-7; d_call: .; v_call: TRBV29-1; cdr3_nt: TGCAGCGTTGTCCTCGAGGGGGGTGGAGAGCAGTACTTC; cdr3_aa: CSVVLEGGGEQYF
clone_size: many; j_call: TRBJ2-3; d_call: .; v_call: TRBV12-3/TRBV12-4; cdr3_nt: TGTGCCAGCAGTCCCGAATTTGGGCAGGGCGAATCCACAGATACGCAGTATTTT; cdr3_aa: CASSPEFGQGESTDTQYF
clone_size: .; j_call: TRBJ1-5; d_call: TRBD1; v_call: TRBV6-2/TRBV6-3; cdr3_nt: TGTGCCAGCAGTTACACCTCCGAGGACAGGGTGAGCAATCAGCCCCAGCATTTT; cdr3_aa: CASSYTSEDRVSNQPQHF
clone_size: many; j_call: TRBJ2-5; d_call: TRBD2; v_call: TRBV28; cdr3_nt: TGTGCCAGCAGTTCCCCGGGACTAGCGGGAGGAGAGACCCAGTACTTC; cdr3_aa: CASSSPGLAGGETQYF
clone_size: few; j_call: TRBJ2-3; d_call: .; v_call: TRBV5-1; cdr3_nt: TGCGCCAGCAGCCCCGACCCAGGGGCAGATACGCAGTATTTT; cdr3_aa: CASSPDPGADTQYF
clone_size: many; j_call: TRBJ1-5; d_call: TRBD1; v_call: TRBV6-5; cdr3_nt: TGTGCCAGCAACACAGGGGGTCAGCCCCAGCATTTT; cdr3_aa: CASNTGGQPQHF
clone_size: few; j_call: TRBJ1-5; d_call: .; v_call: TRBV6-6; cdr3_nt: TGTGCCAGCAGTCGGGAGTCCGAGGGCAATCAGCCCCAGCATTTT; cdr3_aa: CASSRESEGNQPQHF
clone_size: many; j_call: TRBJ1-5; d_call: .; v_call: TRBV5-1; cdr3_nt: TGCGCCAGCAGCTTGTTCGAGAGGACGGATAGCAATCAGCCCCAGCATTTT; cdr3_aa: CASSLFERTDSNQPQHF
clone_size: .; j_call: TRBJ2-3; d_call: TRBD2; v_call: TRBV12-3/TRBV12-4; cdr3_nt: TGTGCCAGCAGTTTCTCGGAGAGCGGGAGAGGCACAGATACGCAGTATTTT; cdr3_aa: CASSFSESGRGTDTQYF
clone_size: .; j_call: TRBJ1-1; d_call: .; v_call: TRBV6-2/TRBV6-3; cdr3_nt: TGTGCCAGCAGTTACTCCCGGCAGAAGGGTGAAGCTTTCTTT; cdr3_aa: CASSYSRQKGEAFF
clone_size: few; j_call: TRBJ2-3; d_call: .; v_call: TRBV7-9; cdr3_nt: TGTGCCAGCAGCCCCCAGGACAGCACAGATACGCAGTATTTT; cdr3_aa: CASSPQDSTDTQYF
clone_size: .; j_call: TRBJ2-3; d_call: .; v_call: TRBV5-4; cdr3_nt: TGTGCCAGCAGCTTCGGCAGATTAGCAGATACGCAGTATTTT; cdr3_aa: CASSFGRLADTQYF
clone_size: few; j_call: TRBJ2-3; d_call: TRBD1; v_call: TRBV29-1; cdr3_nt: TGCAGCGTTGCTGAGACAGGGACGCAGTATTTT; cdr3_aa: CSVAETGTQYF
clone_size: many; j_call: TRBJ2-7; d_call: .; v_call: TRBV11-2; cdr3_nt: TGTGCCAGCAGCTCACAGGGAAACGAGCAGTACTTC; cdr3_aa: CASSSQGNEQYF
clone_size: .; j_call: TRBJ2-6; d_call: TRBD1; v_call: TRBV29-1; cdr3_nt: TGCAGCGTCTTTTCAGGGCAGGGGGCTCCGTCTGGGGCCAACGTCCTGACTTTC; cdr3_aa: CSVFSGQGAPSGANVLTF
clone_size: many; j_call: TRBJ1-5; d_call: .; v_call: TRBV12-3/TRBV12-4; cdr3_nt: TGTGCCAGCAGTTTAGGCCCCGGGCCGGGTAGCAATCAGCCCCAGCATTTT; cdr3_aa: CASSLGPGPGSNQPQHF
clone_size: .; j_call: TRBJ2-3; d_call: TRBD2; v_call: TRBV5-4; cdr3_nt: TGTGCCAGCACCCCAGGAGGGGCTAGCGGGAGGAGTGCAGATACGCAGTATTTT; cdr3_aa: CASTPGGASGRSADTQYF
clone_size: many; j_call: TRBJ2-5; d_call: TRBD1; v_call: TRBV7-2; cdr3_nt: TGTGCCAGCAGCTTCCGGACAGGGGGGGGCGAGACCCAGTACTTC; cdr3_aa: CASSFRTGGGETQYF
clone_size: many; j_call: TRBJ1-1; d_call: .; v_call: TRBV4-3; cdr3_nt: TGCGCCAGCAGCCAAGATTTGGCAACCTTGAACACTGAAGCTTTCTTT; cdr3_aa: CASSQDLATLNTEAFF
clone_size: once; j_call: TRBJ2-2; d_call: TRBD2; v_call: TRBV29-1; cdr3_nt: TGCAGCGTAGGGACTAGCGGGAGTATGAACACCGGGGAGCTGTTTTTT; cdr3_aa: CSVGTSGSMNTGELFF
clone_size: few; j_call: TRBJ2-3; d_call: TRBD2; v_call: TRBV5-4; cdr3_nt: TGTGCCAGCAGCTCCGGACTAGCGGGAGTAGGAGATACGCAGTATTTT; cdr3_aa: CASSSGLAGVGDTQYF
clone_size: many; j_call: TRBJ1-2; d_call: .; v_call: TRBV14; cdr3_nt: TGTGCCAGCAGCCAAGATTTTAGGGGAGGAGGCTACACCTTC; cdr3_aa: CASSQDFRGGGYTF
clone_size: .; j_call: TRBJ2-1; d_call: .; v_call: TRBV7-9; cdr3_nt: TGTGCCAGCAGGGAAGCGAATGAGCAGTTCTTC; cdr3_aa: CASREANEQFF
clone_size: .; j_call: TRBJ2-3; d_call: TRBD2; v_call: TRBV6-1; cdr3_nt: TGTGCCTGTTCGGCAGGACTAGCACCGGATACGCAGTATTTT; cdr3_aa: CACSAGLAPDTQYF
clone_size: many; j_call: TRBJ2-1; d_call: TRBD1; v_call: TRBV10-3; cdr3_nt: TGTGCCATCAGTGAGTTAGGGGGCGAATACAATGAGCAGTTCTTC; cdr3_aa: CAISELGGEYNEQFF
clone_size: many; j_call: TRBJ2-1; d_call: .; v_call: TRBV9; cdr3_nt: TGTGCCAGCAGCGTAGCTACAAGTAGTCCTGAGCAGTTCTTC; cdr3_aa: CASSVATSSPEQFF
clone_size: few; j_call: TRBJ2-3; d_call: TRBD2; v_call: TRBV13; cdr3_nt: TGTGCCAGCAGCTTTAGCGGGAGGGCCGTAGACACGCAGTATTTT; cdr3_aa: CASSFSGRAVDTQYF
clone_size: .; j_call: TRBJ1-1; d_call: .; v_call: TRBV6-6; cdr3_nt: TGTGCCAGCAGTTACTCAGGGGAGGCTTTCTTT; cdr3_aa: CASSYSGEAFF